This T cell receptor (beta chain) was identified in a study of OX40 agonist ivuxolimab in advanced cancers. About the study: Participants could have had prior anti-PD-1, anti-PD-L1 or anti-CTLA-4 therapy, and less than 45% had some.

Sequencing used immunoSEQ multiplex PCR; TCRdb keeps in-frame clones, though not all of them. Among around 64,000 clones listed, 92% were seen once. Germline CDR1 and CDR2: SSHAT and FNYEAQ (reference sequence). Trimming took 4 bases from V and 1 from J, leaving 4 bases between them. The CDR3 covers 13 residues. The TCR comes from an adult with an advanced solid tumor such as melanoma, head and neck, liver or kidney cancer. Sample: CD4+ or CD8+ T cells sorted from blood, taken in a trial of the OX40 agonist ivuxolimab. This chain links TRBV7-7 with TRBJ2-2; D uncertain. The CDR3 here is CASSSVNTGELFF. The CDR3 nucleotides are TGTGCCAGCAGCTCGGTGAACACCGGGGAGCTGTTTTTT.